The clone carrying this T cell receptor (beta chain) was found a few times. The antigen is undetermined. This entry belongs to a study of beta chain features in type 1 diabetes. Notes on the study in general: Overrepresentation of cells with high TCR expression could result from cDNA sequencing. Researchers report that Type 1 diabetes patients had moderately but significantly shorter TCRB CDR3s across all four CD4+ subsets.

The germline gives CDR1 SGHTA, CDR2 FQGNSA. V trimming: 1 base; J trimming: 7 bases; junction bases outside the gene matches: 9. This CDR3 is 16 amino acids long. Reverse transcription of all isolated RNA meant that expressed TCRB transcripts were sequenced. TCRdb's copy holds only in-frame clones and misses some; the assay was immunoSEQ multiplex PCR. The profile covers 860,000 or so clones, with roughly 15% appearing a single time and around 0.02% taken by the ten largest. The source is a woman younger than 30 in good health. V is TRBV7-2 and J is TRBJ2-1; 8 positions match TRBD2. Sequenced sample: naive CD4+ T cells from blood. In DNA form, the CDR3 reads TGTGCCAGCAGCTTAGAGGGGTTAGCGGGAAGGAATGAGCAGTTCTTC. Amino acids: CASSLEGLAGRNEQFF.